These T cell receptor beta chains were read from a single sample in a study of follicular helper T cells after annual influenza vaccination. Libraries were prepared by immunoSEQ multiplex PCR; TCRdb keeps only in-frame clonotypes and omits some of them. Found here are about 7,300 clones, 80% to 85% of them singletons; the top ten hold roughly 1.5%. Specimen: CXCR5+ CD38- circulating T follicular helper cells from blood, collected 7 days after influenza vaccination. The source of these receptors is an adult who received the influenza vaccine. Both conserved end residues are part of each CDR3. The D gene is left open where the match is weak. A row's size may be missing; if present it is once, few, many or a size class.

d_gene | j_gene | v_gene | abundance | CDR3aa | CDR3nt
- | TRBJ1-4 | TRBV21-1 | - | CASSKAPTGTTNEKLFF | TGTGCCAGCAGCAAAGCGCCCACCGGGACAACTAATGAAAAACTGTTTTTT
- | TRBJ1-5 | TRBV28 | - | CASRPGTPHSNQPQHF | TGTGCCAGCAGACCTGGGACTCCTCATAGCAATCAGCCCCAGCATTTT
- | TRBJ2-1 | TRBV10-2 | - | CASSPSSDVQFF | TGCGCCAGCAGTCCATCCTCGGACGTGCAGTTCTTC
TRBD1 | TRBJ1-5 | TRBV27 | - | CASRGQGRNQPQHF | TGTGCCAGCAGGGGACAGGGGCGCAATCAGCCCCAGCATTTT
- | TRBJ2-6 | TRBV4-1 | - | CASSQKIQGGGANVLTF | TGCGCCAGCAGCCAGAAAATACAGGGTGGTGGGGCCAACGTCCTGACTTTC
- | TRBJ2-7 | TRBV28 | - | CASRPLRGQFAYEQYF | TGTGCCAGCAGACCGCTACGTGGACAGTTCGCCTACGAGCAGTACTTC
TRBD1 | TRBJ1-4 | TRBV25-1 | - | CASRDRGNEKLFF | TGTGCCAGCAGAGACAGGGGGAATGAAAAACTGTTTTTT
- | TRBJ1-2 | TRBV29-1 | few | CSVGITSYGYTF | TGCAGCGTTGGAATAACATCCTATGGCTACACCTTC
TRBD1 | TRBJ2-2 | TRBV10-3 | - | CAISPGQGAVGELFF | TGTGCCATCAGTCCCGGACAGGGGGCCGTCGGGGAGCTGTTTTTT
- | TRBJ1-1 | TRBV2 | - | CASSERAEAFF | TGTGCCAGCAGTGAAAGGGCCGAAGCTTTCTTT
TRBD2 | TRBJ2-2 | TRBV5-1 | - | CASRGSGTANTGELFF | TGCGCCAGCAGGGGCAGCGGGACCGCGAACACCGGGGAGCTGTTTTTT
- | TRBJ2-2 | TRBV28 | - | CASSSEGASYYTGELFF | TGTGCCAGCAGTTCAGAAGGGGCCTCATACTACACCGGGGAGCTGTTTTTT
- | TRBJ2-2 | TRBV28 | - | CASSNRQVYTGELFF | TGTGCCAGCAGTAATCGACAGGTTTACACCGGGGAGCTGTTTTTT
- | TRBJ1-1 | TRBV18 | - | CASSSVDTNTEAFF | TGTGCCAGCTCATCGGTGGACACGAACACTGAAGCTTTCTTT
- | TRBJ1-1 | TRBV10-1 | few | CASSEESYTEAFF | TGCGCCAGCAGTGAAGAGAGTTACACTGAAGCTTTCTTT
- | TRBJ1-1 | TRBV5-4 | - | CASSLLTGGRTEAFF | TGTGCCAGCAGCTTGCTTACGGGGGGCCGCACTGAAGCTTTCTTT
- | TRBJ1-2 | TRBV6-5 | few | CASFQDSRGYTF | TGTGCCAGCTTCCAGGATTCGCGGGGCTACACCTTC
- | TRBJ1-2 | TRBV6-1 | - | CASSVGGAREYGYTF | TGTGCCAGCAGTGTAGGGGGGGCGCGGGAGTATGGCTACACCTTC
- | TRBJ2-6 | TRBV30 | - | CAWGRGSGANVLTF | TGTGCCTGGGGAAGGGGGTCTGGGGCCAACGTCCTGACTTTC
TRBD2 | TRBJ2-5 | TRBV5-1 | - | CASSFISGGIQETQYF | TGCGCCAGCAGCTTCATCTCGGGGGGAATACAAGAGACCCAGTACTTC
- | TRBJ2-2 | TRBV5-4 | - | CASSSLGGTGELFF | TGTGCCAGCAGCTCCCTAGGAGGCACCGGGGAGCTGTTTTTT